This T cell receptor beta chain emerged from a study of blood T cell repertoires in COVID-19. Membership in each cohort depended on participant-reported clinical history. How the authors handled the data: Reference gene primer amplification gave estimated nucleated cell counts. TCRdb's table, derived via immunoSEQ multiplex PCR, lists solely in-frame clones and lacks some. That table is the source of V, J and clone size, and D and trimming were worked out from the DNA. In the table there are roughly 160,000 clones, 82% of which are singletons. The V end lost 7 bases, the J end lost 6 bases, and 16 bases lay between the germline ends. CDR3 length equals 13 residues. Germline lookup yields CDR1 SNHLY and CDR2 FYNNEI.

The chain employs TRBV2 and TRBJ2-7; a weak D match, TRBD2 (5 bases). The sequenced sample was PBMCs or T cells enriched from blood (not recorded which). The sequence came from a man aged 60 to 75 who had recovered from COVID-19. The CDR3 region has the DNA TGTGCCAGCACTAGGTTACGGGGTCGCGAGCAGTACTTC. It translates to CASTRLRGREQYF.